This T cell receptor beta chain was documented in a study of CD8+CD57+ T cells in acquired aplastic anemia. In the study overall: Quantities of DNA derived from sorted CD4+ and CD8+ cells averaged 3.2 ug.

It was genomic DNA that served as the template for profiling TCR beta VDJ and CDR3. MiXCR, applied by TCRdb to the reads, yields one record per CDR3 protein. This repertoire shows approximately 170,000 distinct CDR3 sequences, about half found once; its top ten account for 2.5% to 4%. The length of the CDR3 is 16 residues. The junction had 10 bases not matched to a gene; V was cut back by 0 bases and J by 9 bases. The germline V gene encodes CDR1 LGHNT and CDR2 FRNRAP. Study-wide results and limits: The number of CD8+ CDR3 sequences shared by patients and controls was roughly 31. Patients showed no significant difference from controls in CD8+ Simpson's diversity.

Regarding this clonotype: The antigen remains undetermined.

CD8+CD57+ cell expansion, shown by flow cytometry, had occurred in the patients selected for sequencing. Sampling of blood occurred while the patients had still received no therapy. This chain uses TRBV12-5 with TRBJ2-1; 8 nucleotides align to TRBD2. The source of this sequence is a human donor with aplastic anemia. Material for sequencing was sorted CD4+, CD8+, or CD8+CD57+ T cells (not recorded which) from PBMCs. As DNA, the CDR3 is TGTGCTAGTGGTTTGGTACTAAGCGGGAGCAGTAGTGAGCAGTTCTTC. Its translation: CASGLVLSGSSSEQFF.